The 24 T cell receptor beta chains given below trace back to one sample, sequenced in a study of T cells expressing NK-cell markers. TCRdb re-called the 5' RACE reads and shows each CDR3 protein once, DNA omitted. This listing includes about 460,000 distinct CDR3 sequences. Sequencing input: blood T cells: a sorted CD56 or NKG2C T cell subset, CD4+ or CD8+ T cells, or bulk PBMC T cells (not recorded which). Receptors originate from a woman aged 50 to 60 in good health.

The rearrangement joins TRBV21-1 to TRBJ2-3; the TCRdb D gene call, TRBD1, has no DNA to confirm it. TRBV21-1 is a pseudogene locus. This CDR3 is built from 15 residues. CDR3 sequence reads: CASSKVQGPTDTQYF.

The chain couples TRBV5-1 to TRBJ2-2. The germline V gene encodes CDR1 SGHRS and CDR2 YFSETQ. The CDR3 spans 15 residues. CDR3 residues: CASSLEALNTGELFF. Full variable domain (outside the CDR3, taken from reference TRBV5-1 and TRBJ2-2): KAGVTQTPRYLIKTRGQQVTLSCSPISGHRSVSWYQQTPGQGLQFLFEYFSETQRNKGNFPGRFSGRQFSNSRSEMNVSTLELGDSALYLCASSLEALNTGELFFGEGSRLTVL.

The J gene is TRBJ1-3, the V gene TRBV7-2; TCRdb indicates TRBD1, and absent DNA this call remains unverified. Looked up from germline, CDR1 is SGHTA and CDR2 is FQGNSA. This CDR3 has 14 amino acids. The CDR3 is CASSGGYSGNTIYF.

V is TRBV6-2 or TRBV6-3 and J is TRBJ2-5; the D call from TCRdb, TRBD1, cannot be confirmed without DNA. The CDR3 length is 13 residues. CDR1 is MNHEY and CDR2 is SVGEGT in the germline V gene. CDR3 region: CASSWDLRETQYF.

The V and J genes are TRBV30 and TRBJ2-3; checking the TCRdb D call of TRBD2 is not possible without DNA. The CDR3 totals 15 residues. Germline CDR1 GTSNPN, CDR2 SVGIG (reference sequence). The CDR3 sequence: CAWSVASGVTDTQYF.

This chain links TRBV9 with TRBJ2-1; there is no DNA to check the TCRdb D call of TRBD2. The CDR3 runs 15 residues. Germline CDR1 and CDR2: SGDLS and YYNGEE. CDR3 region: CASSTGPMVINEQFF.

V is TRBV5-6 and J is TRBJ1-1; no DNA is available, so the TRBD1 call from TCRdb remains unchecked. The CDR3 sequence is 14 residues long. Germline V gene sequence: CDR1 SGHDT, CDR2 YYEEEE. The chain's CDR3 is CASSFRTGQAEAFF. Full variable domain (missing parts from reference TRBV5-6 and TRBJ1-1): DAGVTQSPTHLIKTRGQQVTLRCSPKSGHDTVSWYQQALGQGPQFIFQYYEEEERQRGNFPDRFSGHQFPNYSSELNVNALLLGDSALYLCASSFRTGQAEAFFGQGTRLTVV.

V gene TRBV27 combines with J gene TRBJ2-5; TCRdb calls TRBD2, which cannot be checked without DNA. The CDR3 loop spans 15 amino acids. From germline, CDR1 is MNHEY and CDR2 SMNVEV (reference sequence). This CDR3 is CASSSSFRVGETQYF.

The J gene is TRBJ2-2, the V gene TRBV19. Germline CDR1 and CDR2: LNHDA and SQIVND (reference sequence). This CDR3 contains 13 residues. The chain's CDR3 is CASSMFGTGELFF.

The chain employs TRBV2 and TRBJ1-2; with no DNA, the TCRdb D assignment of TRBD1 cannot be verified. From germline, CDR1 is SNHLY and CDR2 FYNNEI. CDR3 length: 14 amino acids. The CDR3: CASSEVGKGYGYTF.

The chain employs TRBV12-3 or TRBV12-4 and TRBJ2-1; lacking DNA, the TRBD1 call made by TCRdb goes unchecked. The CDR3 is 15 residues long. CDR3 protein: CASTLGGQGNDEQFF.

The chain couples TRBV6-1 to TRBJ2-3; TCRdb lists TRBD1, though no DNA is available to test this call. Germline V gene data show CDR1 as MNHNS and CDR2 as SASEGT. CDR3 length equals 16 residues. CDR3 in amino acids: CASSLARGTSTDTQYF.

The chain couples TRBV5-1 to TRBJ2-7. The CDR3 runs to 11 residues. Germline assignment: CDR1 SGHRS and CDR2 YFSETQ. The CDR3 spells CASTDYYEQYF.

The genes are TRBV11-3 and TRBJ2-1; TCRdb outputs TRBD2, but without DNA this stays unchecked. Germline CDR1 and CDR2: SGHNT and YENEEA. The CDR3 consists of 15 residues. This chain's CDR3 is CASRRYTSGRYEQFF.

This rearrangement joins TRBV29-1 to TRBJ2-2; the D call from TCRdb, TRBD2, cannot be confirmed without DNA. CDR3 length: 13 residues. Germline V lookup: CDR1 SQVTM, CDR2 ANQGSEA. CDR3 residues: CSANRLATGELFF.

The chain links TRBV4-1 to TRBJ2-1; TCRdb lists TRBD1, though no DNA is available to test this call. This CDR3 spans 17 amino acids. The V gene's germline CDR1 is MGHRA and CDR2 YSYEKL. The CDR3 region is CASSQGIVQGRNNEQFF.

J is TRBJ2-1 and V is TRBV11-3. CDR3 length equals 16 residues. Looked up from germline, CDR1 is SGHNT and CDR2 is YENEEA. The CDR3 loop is CASSLKEAVNNNEQFF.

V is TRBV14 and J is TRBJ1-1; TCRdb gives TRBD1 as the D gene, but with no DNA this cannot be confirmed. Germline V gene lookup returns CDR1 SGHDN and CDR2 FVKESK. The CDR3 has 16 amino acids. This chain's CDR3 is CASSLGTGQLNTEAFF.

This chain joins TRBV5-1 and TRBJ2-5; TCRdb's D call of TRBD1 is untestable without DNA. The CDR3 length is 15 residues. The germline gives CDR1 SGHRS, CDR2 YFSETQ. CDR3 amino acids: CASASQQGAQETQYF.

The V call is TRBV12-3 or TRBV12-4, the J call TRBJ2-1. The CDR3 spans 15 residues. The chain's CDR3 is CASSRTGISYNEQFF.

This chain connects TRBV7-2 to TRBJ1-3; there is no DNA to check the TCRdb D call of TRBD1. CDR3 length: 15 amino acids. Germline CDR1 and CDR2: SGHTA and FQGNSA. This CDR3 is CASSFDRFSGNTIYF.

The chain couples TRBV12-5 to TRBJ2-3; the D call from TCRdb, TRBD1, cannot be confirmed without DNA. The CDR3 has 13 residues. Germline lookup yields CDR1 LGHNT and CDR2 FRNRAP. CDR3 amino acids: CASGSPGTDTQYF. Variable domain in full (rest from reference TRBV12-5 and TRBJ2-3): DARVTQTPRHKVTEMGQEVTMRCQPILGHNTVFWYRQTMMQGLELLAYFRNRAPLDDSGMPKDRFSAEMPDATLATLKIQPSEPRDSAVYFCASGSPGTDTQYFGPGTRLTVL.

CDR3 in amino acids: CASSQEESSGRGEQFF. The V gene is TRBV4-1, the J gene TRBJ2-1; TCRdb names TRBD2, which stays unverified in the absence of DNA. Germline CDR1 reads MGHRA; CDR2 reads YSYEKL. The CDR3 is 16 amino acids.

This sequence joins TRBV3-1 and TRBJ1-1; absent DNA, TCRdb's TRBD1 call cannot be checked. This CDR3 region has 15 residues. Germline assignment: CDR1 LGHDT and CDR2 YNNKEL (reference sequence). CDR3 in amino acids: CASSLLSRGNTEAFF.